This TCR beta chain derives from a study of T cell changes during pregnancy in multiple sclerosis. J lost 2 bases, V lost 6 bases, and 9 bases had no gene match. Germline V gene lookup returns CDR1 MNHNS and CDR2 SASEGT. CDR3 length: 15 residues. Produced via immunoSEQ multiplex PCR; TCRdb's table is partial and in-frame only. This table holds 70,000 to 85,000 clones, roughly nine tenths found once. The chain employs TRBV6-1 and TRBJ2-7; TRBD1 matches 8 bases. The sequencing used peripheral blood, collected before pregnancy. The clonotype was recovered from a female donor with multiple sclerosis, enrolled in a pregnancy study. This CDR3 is CASSGRGPNTYEQYF. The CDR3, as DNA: TGTGCCAGCAGCGGCAGGGGGCCGAACACCTACGAGCAGTACTTC.